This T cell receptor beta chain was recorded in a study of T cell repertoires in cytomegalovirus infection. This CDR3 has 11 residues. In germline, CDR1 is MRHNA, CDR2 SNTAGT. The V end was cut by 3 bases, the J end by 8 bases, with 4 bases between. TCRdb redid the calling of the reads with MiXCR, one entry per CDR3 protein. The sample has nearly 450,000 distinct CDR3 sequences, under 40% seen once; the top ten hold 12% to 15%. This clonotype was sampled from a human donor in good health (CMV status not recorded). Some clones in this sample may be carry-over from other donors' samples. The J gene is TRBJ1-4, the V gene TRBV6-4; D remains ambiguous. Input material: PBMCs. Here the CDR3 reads CASSDGEKLFF. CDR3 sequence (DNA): TGTGCCAGCAGTGATGGGGAAAAACTGTTTTTT.